The present entry profiles one T cell receptor beta chain with its context. This entry belongs to a study of Ad26.COV2.S vaccination and SARS-CoV-2 variants. In the study overall: A COV1001 Ad26.COV2.S trial-arm participant provided the sample. Dosing was one shot or two shots 56 days apart.

The CDR3 is 12 amino acids. Germline V gene sequence: CDR1 LNHDA, CDR2 SQIVND (reference sequence). V lost 5 bases and J 6 bases, leaving 9 bases between the germline ends. Profiled with immunoSEQ multiplex PCR; TCRdb holds only in-frame clones, not every one. The sample includes 300,000 to 500,000 clones, more than 85% of them seen just once. Treatment noted: approximately 18 received Ad26.COV2.S at low or high dose, single or two shots; about five received placebo; per-sample allocation not given. Sampling took place 63 days after the first vaccine or placebo injection. Material: peripheral blood, obtained in a trial of Ad26.COV2.S vaccine versus placebo. This sequence originates from a person between 18 and 65 years old who received the Ad26.COV2.S COVID-19 vaccine or a placebo. This rearrangement joins TRBV19 to TRBJ2-3, with no clear D. This CDR3 is CASSYPSDTQYF. The CDR3 nucleotides are TGTGCCAGTAGTTACCCGTCGGATACGCAGTATTTT.